These T cell receptor beta chains were read from a single sample in a study of tumor and adjacent non-tumor tissue in lung cancer. TCRdb re-called the multiplex PCR reads through MiXCR, storing one row per CDR3 protein. Found here are over 130,000 distinct CDR3 sequences, approximately 66% of them singletons; the top ten hold around a sixth. The sample consisted of lung tumor tissue. These receptors all come from a man aged 55 to 70 with small cell lung cancer. The CDR3 runs from the conserved cysteine through the conserved F or W. D genes are given only for firm matches. Only some rows state a clone size, as once, few, many or a class for expanded clones.

clone_size d_call j_call v_call cdr3_aa cdr3_nt
- - TRBJ2-6 TRBV6-5 CASRDASGANILTF TGTGCCAGCCGTGATGCCTCTGGGGCCAACATCCTGACTTTC
many TRBD2 TRBJ2-1 TRBV12-3/TRBV12-4 CASSFWSSGRDEQFF TGTGCCAGCAGTTTTTGGAGTAGCGGGAGGGATGAGCAGTTCTTC
- - TRBJ2-1 TRBV5-1 CASSLVRGSINEQFF TGCGCCAGCAGCTTGGTGAGGGGAAGTATCAATGAGCAGTTCTTC
- - TRBJ2-7 TRBV29-1 CSVDGRGVKEHYF TGCAGCGTTGATGGTAGGGGGGTAAAGGAGCACTACTTC
- - TRBJ1-5 TRBV20-1 CSAREDGNRPQHF TGCAGTGCTAGAGAGGACGGCAATCGGCCCCAGCATTTT
once - TRBJ2-1 TRBV20-1 CSASGIRSSYNEQFF TGCAGTGCTAGCGGGATTCGATCATCCTACAATGAGCAGTTCTTC
- TRBD1 TRBJ2-5 TRBV6-6 CARDIRDRKIREIQYF TGTGCCAGGGATATCCGGGACAGAAAAATAAGAGAGATCCAGTACTTC
- - TRBJ2-3 TRBV12-5 CTSRYLDTQYF TGTACCAGCAGATATTTGGATACGCAGTATTTT
- - TRBJ2-5 TRBV20-1 CSARGVPETQYF TGCAGTGCTAGAGGGGTCCCAGAGACACAGTACTTC
- TRBD1 TRBJ2-7 TRBV20-1 CSVRGPGQGASYAQYF TGCAGTGTTAGAGGGCCTGGACAGGGGGCTTCCTACGCGCAGTACTTC
- - TRBJ1-1 TRBV29-1 CSAISLRNTEAFF TGCAGCGCTATCAGTCTTCGGAACACTGAAGCTTTCTTT
- - TRBJ1-1 TRBV11-1 CAISSQGANTEALF TGTGCCATCAGCTCACAAGGGGCGAACACTGAAGCTTTATTT
once - TRBJ2-3 TRBV11-1 CASSSGLTDTQCF TGTGCCAGCAGCTCAGGCCTCACAGATACGCAGTGTTTT
- - TRBJ2-7 TRBV28 CASSFSVPPDQYF TGTGCCAGCAGTTTCTCAGTGCCCCCTGATCAGTACTTC
few TRBD1 TRBJ1-5 TRBV20-1 CSATSPGQGFNQPQHF TGCAGTGCGACCTCGCCGGGACAGGGTTTCAATCAGCCCCAGCATTTT
- - TRBJ2-1 TRBV4-1 CASSLEVQRRVNEQFF TGCGCCAGCAGCCTAGAGGTCCAGCGGAGGGTAAATGAGCAGTTCTTC
- - TRBJ2-6 TRBV5-1 CASSLAPKSSGANVLTF TGCGCCAGCAGCTTGGCACCAAAGAGCTCTGGGGCCAACGTCCTGACTTTC
many TRBD2 TRBJ2-4 TRBV12-3/TRBV12-4 CASSFRSGGIAKNIQYF TGTGCCAGCAGTTTTAGAAGCGGGGGGATAGCCAAAAACATTCAGTACTTC
- - TRBJ1-6 TRBV6-5 CASSPGRLFYNSPLYF TGTGCTAGCAGTCCTGGACGGTTGTTCTATAATTCACCCCTCTACTTT
- TRBD2 TRBJ2-1 TRBV4-1 CASSQDGGLAGGPNDQFF TGCGCCAGCAGCCAAGATGGGGGGCTAGCGGGAGGGCCCAATGACCAGTTCTTT
once - TRBJ2-7 TRBV12-3/TRBV12-4 CASSFSYKQYF TGTGCCAGCAGTTTCTCCTACAAGCAATACTTC
- - TRBJ2-2 TRBV11-3 CASNLVVNIGELFF TGTGCCAGCAACTTAGTGGTGAATATCGGGGAGCTGTTTTTT
many - TRBJ1-1 TRBV12-3/TRBV12-4 CASSGAIDTEAFF TGTGCCAGCAGCGGGGCGATTGACACTGAAGCTTTCTTT
- TRBD2 TRBJ2-1 TRBV5-1 CASSWGLAGGSYNEQFF TGCGCCAGCAGCTGGGGACTAGCGGGAGGCTCCTACAATGAGCAGTTCTTC
once - TRBJ2-3 TRBV6-1 CGSSEGGYSTDTQYF TGTGGCAGCAGCGAGGGGGGGTATAGCACGGATACACAGTATTTT
- - TRBJ2-5 TRBV11-2 CASSYIQQKTQYF TGTGCCAGCAGCTACATTCAACAAAAGACCCAGTACTTC
- - TRBJ2-1 TRBV11-2 CASSFTWGTYNEQFF TGTGCCAGCAGTTTTACATGGGGTACCTACAATGAGCAGTTCTTC
- - TRBJ2-1 TRBV5-1 CATKEGWRYNEQFF TGCGCCACCAAAGAAGGTTGGAGGTACAATGAGCAGTTCTTC
- - TRBJ1-5 TRBV7-9 CASSSGTELSQPQHF TGTGCCAGCAGCTCCGGGACGGAACTCTCTCAGCCCCAGCATTTT
- TRBD2 TRBJ2-1 TRBV24-1 CATSDPSQETSGRGGSYNEQFF TGTGCCACCAGTGACCCGTCCCAAGAGACTAGCGGGAGAGGGGGCTCCTACAATGAGCAGTTCTTC
- - TRBJ2-5 TRBV11-2 CASSVTGIHEYF TGTGCCAGCAGCGTAACAGGGATCCATGAATACTTC
- - TRBJ1-4 TRBV4-1 CASSQVGAATRTNEKLFF TGCGCCAGCAGCCAAGTGGGGGCTGCAACAAGAACTAATGAAAAACTGTTTTTT
- - TRBJ2-1 TRBV5-1 CASSLEIEAGYNEQFF TGCGCCAGTAGCTTGGAGATAGAAGCGGGTTACAATGAGCAGTTCTTC
once - TRBJ2-1 TRBV11-2 CTSSRIASNEQFF TGTACCAGCAGCCGGATAGCGAGTAATGAGCAGTTCTTC
- TRBD1 TRBJ2-3 TRBV5-4 CASSIQGSTDRQYF TGTGCCAGCAGTATACAGGGGTCGACAGATAGGCAGTATTTT
- TRBD1 TRBJ1-2 TRBV4-1 CASSLRSGRDRGFGGYGYTF TGCGCCAGCAGCCTGCGGAGCGGCCGGGACAGGGGGTTCGGTGGCTATGGCTACACCTTC
many - TRBJ1-5 TRBV6-1 CARTMRGGQPQHF TGTGCCAGGACCATGAGGGGTGGTCAGCCCCAGCATTTT
- - TRBJ2-5 TRBV11-2 CVSSLKLTGLETQYF TGTGTCAGCAGCTTGAAACTAACAGGCCTAGAGACCCAGTACTTC
- TRBD2 TRBJ2-1 TRBV10-3 CAISAGTSGRGNEQFF TGTGCCATCAGTGCCGGGACTAGCGGGAGAGGAAATGAGCAGTTCTTC
few - TRBJ2-2 TRBV12-3/TRBV12-4 CASSSWASGELFF TGTGCCAGCAGCTCCTGGGCGTCCGGGGAGCTGTTTTTT
many - TRBJ2-4 TRBV28 CATQGARILAKNIQYF TGTGCCACCCAAGGGGCAAGGATCCTAGCCAAAAACATTCAGTACTTC
few TRBD2 TRBJ2-1 TRBV20-1 CNAKGLAGRDEQFF TGCAATGCTAAAGGACTAGCGGGACGGGATGAGCAGTTCTTC
- TRBD2 TRBJ2-2 TRBV20-1 CSARGFRLAGGTNTGELFF TGCAGTGCTAGAGGGTTTCGACTAGCGGGAGGCACGAACACCGGGGAGCTGTTTTTT
- TRBD1 TRBJ2-7 TRBV5-6 CASSLSQGAFSYEQYF TGTGCCAGCAGCTTGTCACAGGGGGCCTTCTCCTACGAGCAGTACTTC
- TRBD2 TRBJ2-7 TRBV28 CVSSPAGGEAYEQYF TGTGTCAGCAGTCCCGCGGGGGGGGAGGCCTACGAGCAGTACTTC